The sequence of this T cell receptor beta chain was determined in a study of liver allograft versus peripheral blood T cells. The wider study: In transplanted livers, T cell receptor repertoires were compared with those found in the recipients' peripheral blood. General study points: Differences were reported between the T cell receptor repertoires inside liver allografts and those that were detected in peripheral blood.

TCRdb called the reads again in MiXCR, with one record for every CDR3 protein. The sample carries about 14,000 distinct CDR3 sequences, around 20% recorded once. This clonotype ranks as medium-sized. What it recognizes is unknown. This clonotype originated in a human patient who had a liver transplant. Some T cells could come from the graft donor.

CDR3 nucleotides: TGTGCCATCAGAGGACACGACTCCTACGAGCAGTACTTC. Translating gives CAIRGHDSYEQYF. This sequence joins TRBV10-3 and TRBJ2-7; tentative D call: TRBD1 (5 bases). CDR3 length: 13 residues. In germline, CDR1 is ENHRY, CDR2 SYGVKD. Trimming left V 6 bases short and J 0 bases short, with 9 bases between.